The 26 T cell receptor beta chains given below trace back to one sample, sequenced in a study of shared clonotypes between healthy human individuals. TCRdb keeps only in-frame clones here, not all; method: immunoSEQ multiplex PCR. The sample yields about 1 million clones, 65% to 75% seen once. The specimen sequenced was memory CD4+ T cells sorted from blood. Subset denoted: CD45RA-negative fraction. The receptors originated from a man between 18 and 29 years old in good health.

The genes are TRBV7-2 and TRBJ2-1; the match to TRBD2 covers 8 bases. CDR1 and CDR2 from the germline V gene are SGHTA and FQGNSA. V gave up 1 base and J gave up 0 bases; unmatched junction bases: 8. This CDR3 is built from 18 residues. CDR3 DNA: TGTGCCAGCAGCTTAGGTTCTAGCGGGCTTAGCTCCTACAATGAGCAGTTCTTC. Residues: CASSLGSSGLSSYNEQFF.

This chain joins TRBV29-1 and TRBJ2-7; a possible D gene is TRBD2 (5 bases). The CDR3 is 12 amino acids. The germline CDR1 and CDR2 sequences are SQVTM and ANQGSEA. Trimming pared 7 bases from V and 6 bases from J, leaving 16 bases between. In nucleotides, the CDR3 is TGCAGCGGCTCCGTCGGGGTTTCCGAGCAGTACTTC. Amino acids: CSGSVGVSEQYF.

V usage is TRBV19 and J usage is TRBJ2-1; 9 nucleotides agree with TRBD1. This CDR3 region has 13 residues. From germline, CDR1 is LNHDA and CDR2 SQIVND (reference sequence). Unmatched junction bases numbered 5, after V lost 7 bases and J lost 7 bases. Written as DNA, the CDR3 is TGTGCCAGTACTTGGACAGGGGTGAATGAGCAGTTCTTC. Translating it yields CASTWTGVNEQFF.

In this sample, this clone turned up once. J is TRBJ1-2 and V is TRBV6-5; D is unclear. With 2 bases removed from V and 0 bases from J, the gap between germline ends came to 10 bases. CDR3 size: 15 residues. Germline V gene lookup returns CDR1 MNHEY and CDR2 SVGAGI. CDR3 nucleotides: TGTGCCAGCAGTTACCGCGGAGCTACTAACTATGGCTACACCTTC. Translation gives CASSYRGATNYGYTF.

J is TRBJ1-1 and V is TRBV30, with 7 bases that match TRBD1. CDR3 length: 15 amino acids. CDR1 GTSNPN and CDR2 SVGIG come from the germline V gene (reference sequence). The junction had 7 bases not matched to a gene; V was cut back by 3 bases and J by 0 bases. CDR3 loop: CAWSRGGSMNTEAFF. The CDR3 DNA sequence: TGTGCCTGGAGCCGAGGGGGCTCCATGAACACTGAAGCTTTCTTT. Filled out from reference TRBV30 and TRBJ1-1, the complete variable domain reads SQTIHQWPATLVQPVGSPLSLECTVEGTSNPNLYWYRQAAGRGLQLLFYSVGIGQISSEVPQNLSASRPQDRQFILSSKKLLLSDSGFYLCAWSRGGSMNTEAFFGQGTRLTVV.

The J gene is TRBJ2-1, the V gene TRBV29-1, with 11 positions matching TRBD2. The CDR3 runs 16 residues. The V and J ends lost 4 bases and 8 bases, in that order; junction bases with no gene match: 13. Per germline, CDR1 SQVTM and CDR2 ANQGSEA. The CDR3 bases are TGCAGCGTTGCAGGAGGGACTAGCGGACTTGCGGATGAGCAGTTCTTC. It specifies CSVAGGTSGLADEQFF.

This chain uses TRBV4-3 with TRBJ2-1, with 11 bases matching TRBD2. Germline assignment: CDR1 LGHNA and CDR2 YSLEER. This CDR3 is built from 17 residues. V was pared by 1 base and J by 9 bases, with 11 bases of the junction left unmatched. CDR3 in amino acids: CASSQGSWLAGGTEQFF. The DNA for the CDR3 is TGCGCCAGCAGCCAAGGTTCGTGGCTAGCGGGAGGAACTGAGCAGTTCTTC.

The V call is TRBV7-6, the J call TRBJ2-7, with no clear D. The CDR3 consists of 13 residues. Germline V gives CDR1 SGHVS, CDR2 FNYEAQ. Trimming took off 1 base at V and 5 bases at J, with 9 bases between the two ends. CDR3 nucleotides: TGTGCCAGCAGCTTAGAACAGTCCCACGAGCAGTACTTC. Its protein product is CASSLEQSHEQYF.

This sequence joins TRBV18 and TRBJ2-7; 11 nucleotides match TRBD1. CDR3 length equals 15 residues. Trimming at V came to 1 base and at J to 7 bases, leaving 6 bases not matched to a gene. CDR1 is KGHSH, CDR2 LQKENI, per germline. The CDR3 region is CASSPLGTGGSEQYF. The CDR3 region has the DNA TGTGCCAGCTCACCACTCGGGACAGGGGGGTCGGAGCAGTACTTC.

The chain employs TRBV23-1 and TRBJ2-1; 11 nucleotides line up with TRBD1. TRBV23-1 is labeled an ORF, and its function is uncertain. V gave up 1 base and J gave up 4 bases; unmatched junction bases: 3. The CDR3 spans 16 residues. DNA of the CDR3: TGCGCCAGCAGTCAATGCCGGGACAGGGGGTACAATGAGCAGTTCTTC. Residues: CASSQCRDRGYNEQFF.

The chain uses TRBV7-2 and TRBJ2-3, with no clear D. CDR1 and CDR2 (germline): SGHTA, FQGNSA. V lost 8 bases to trimming and J lost 4 bases, with 13 bases between them. The CDR3 totals 13 residues. CDR3 in DNA: TGTGCCAGCCGTTCCCACCAGGCAGATACGCAGTATTTT. This encodes CASRSHQADTQYF.

V usage is TRBV9 and J usage is TRBJ2-2, with TRBD1 matching 7 bases. The CDR3 sequence is 14 residues long. Germline assignment: CDR1 SGDLS and CDR2 YYNGEE. V dropped 5 bases and J dropped 6; count of bases not matched to a gene: 7. For the CDR3, the DNA is TGTGCCAGCAGTCCGCTACAGGGGTCCGGGGAGCTGTTTTTT. Amino acid sequence: CASSPLQGSGELFF.

V gene TRBV5-1 combines with J gene TRBJ2-1; TRBD2 matches 8 bases. Germline V gene sequence: CDR1 SGHRS, CDR2 YFSETQ. The CDR3 is 17 residues long. V was clipped by 4 bases and J by 2 bases; unmatched bases: 11. CDR3 nucleotide sequence: TGCGCCAGCAGCGCCCTATACGGGGGGGCCGCCTACAATGAGCAGTTCTTC. Protein: CASSALYGGAAYNEQFF.

This clone was counted once. The V gene is TRBV5-1, the J gene TRBJ2-3, with D perhaps TRBD2 (5 bases). This CDR3 has 15 amino acids. Germline lookup yields CDR1 SGHRS and CDR2 YFSETQ. Trimming pared 1 base from V and 5 bases from J, leaving 14 bases between. CDR3 bases: TGCGCCAGCAGCTTGAGCAGTGGGAGTGTAGATACGCAGTATTTT. Amino acid sequence: CASSLSSGSVDTQYF.

The chain employs TRBV2 and TRBJ2-2, with 10 nucleotides matching TRBD2. The CDR3 is 15 residues long. V dropped 2 bases and J dropped 10; count of bases not matched to a gene: 7. The germline V gene has CDR1 SNHLY and CDR2 FYNNEI. CDR3 residues: CASSESGGASSELFF. As DNA, the CDR3 is TGTGCCAGCAGTGAAAGCGGGGGGGCCTCATCGGAGCTGTTTTTT.

The chain links TRBV6-5 to TRBJ1-1; 8 bases agree with TRBD1. Germline V gene lookup returns CDR1 MNHEY and CDR2 SVGAGI. This CDR3 is 16 amino acids long. Trimming took 3 bases from V and 4 from J; bases not matched to a gene: 10. The CDR3 nucleotides read TGTGCCAGCAGTTATAGAGGACAGGGTGCGGGCACTGAAGCTTTCTTT. Translating gives CASSYRGQGAGTEAFF.

This clone was counted at least ten times. This chain connects TRBV6-1 to TRBJ2-6, with D perhaps TRBD1 (5 bases). The germline V and J ends were trimmed by 4 bases and 0 bases, with 7 bases remaining between them. From germline, CDR1 is MNHNS and CDR2 SASEGT. CDR3 length equals 15 residues. DNA for the CDR3: TGTGCCAGCAGTGGACAGTTCTCTGGGGCCAACGTCCTGACTTTC. Protein: CASSGQFSGANVLTF.

This chain connects TRBV6-1 to TRBJ2-3; D call uncertain. V was trimmed by 6 bases and J by 4 bases, leaving 14 bases between them. The CDR3 has 14 residues. CDR1 and CDR2 from the germline V gene are MNHNS and SASEGT. The chain's CDR3 is CASSLSWTSDTQYF. CDR3 sequence (DNA): TGTGCCAGCAGCCTCTCTTGGACGTCAGATACGCAGTATTTT.

V gene TRBV27 combines with J gene TRBJ1-2, with a tentative D call TRBD1 (5 bases). Trimming cost V 3 bases and J 8 bases, with 16 bases left between them. CDR1 and CDR2 (germline): MNHEY, SMNVEV (reference sequence). The length of the CDR3 is 14 residues. Written as DNA, the CDR3 is TGTGCCAGCAGTTTGGGACCTCTGCAGAGGGGCTACACCTTC. It yields the protein CASSLGPLQRGYTF.

J is TRBJ2-7 and V is TRBV2; D may be TRBD2 (5 bases). CDR3 size: 15 residues. V lost 7 bases, J lost 2 bases, and 18 bases lay in between. Germline V gene data show CDR1 as SNHLY and CDR2 as FYNNEI. The CDR3 here is CASTPGSPGPYEQYF. For the CDR3, the DNA is TGTGCCAGCACCCCTGGGAGCCCCGGGCCCTACGAGCAGTACTTC.

J is TRBJ2-7 and V is TRBV18; 8 bases are shared with TRBD1. The CDR3 contains 14 residues. CDR1 KGHSH and CDR2 LQKENI come from the germline V gene. Trimming took 6 bases from V and 3 from J; bases not matched to a gene: 7. The CDR3, as DNA: TGTGCCAGCTCGGCCACTACAGGGGGCTACGAGCAGTACTTC. It codes for CASSATTGGYEQYF.

The J gene is TRBJ2-2, the V gene TRBV2; 8 bases match TRBD1. This CDR3 has 12 residues. Germline lookup yields CDR1 SNHLY and CDR2 FYNNEI. V lost 8 bases, J lost 5 bases, and 1 base stayed unmatched. The CDR3 DNA reads TGTGCCAGCGACAGGGGAACCGGGGAGCTGTTTTTT. Its protein is CASDRGTGELFF.

The chain couples TRBV4-1 to TRBJ2-5; the match to TRBD2 covers 8 bases. J gave up 1 base and V 3 bases, and 10 bases lay outside the gene matches. CDR1 is MGHRA, CDR2 YSYEKL, per germline. This CDR3 contains 17 residues. The DNA for the CDR3 is TGCGCCAGCAGCCAGGGCAGGGGAAGCGGGGGCCAAGAGACCCAGTACTTC. Encoded protein: CASSQGRGSGGQETQYF.

The chain carries TRBV19 and TRBJ2-2, with a possible D match to TRBD1 (6 bases). Trimming pared 0 bases from V and 5 bases from J, leaving 7 bases between. CDR1 is LNHDA and CDR2 is SQIVND in the germline V gene (reference sequence). This CDR3 is built from 14 residues. CDR3 region: CASSIEGGTGELFF. CDR3 sequence (DNA): TGTGCCAGTAGTATAGAAGGGGGTACCGGGGAGCTGTTTTTT.

V and J are TRBV2 and TRBJ1-2; D call uncertain. The germline CDR1 and CDR2 sequences are SNHLY and FYNNEI. The CDR3 consists of 14 residues. V was pared by 1 base and J by 4 bases, with 10 bases between. Here the CDR3 DNA reads TGTGCCAGCAGTGAAGACCGACCCTTCTATGGCTACACCTTC. Protein product: CASSEDRPFYGYTF.

The V and J genes are TRBV6-5 and TRBJ2-7; a possible D gene is TRBD2 (6 bases). Deletions cut 4 bases from V and 0 bases from J, with 13 bases between. The CDR3 extends over 15 amino acids. CDR1 and CDR2 from the germline V gene are MNHEY and SVGAGI. In nucleotides, the CDR3 is TGTGCCAGCAGTTCCCGGCGGGGTCCCTCCTACGAGCAGTACTTC. Its translation is CASSSRRGPSYEQYF.